This T cell receptor beta chain was identified during a study of blood T cells in healthy people across ages (dated by TCRdb to the mid-2010s). For context, the study as a whole: In model experiments, template switching captured roughly one uniquely barcoded TCR beta cDNA molecule for every two T cells. The study measured age-related changes in TCR beta repertoire diversity using deep sequencing normalized with unique cDNA molecular identifiers. Using the same blood draw, the study looked at two additional independent replicas of 1 million unique cDNA reads for two donors, one aged 18 to 30 and the other aged 80 or older. The donors were divided into four age groups: young (average approximately 15 years), middle-aged (about 40), aged (approximately 62) and long-lived (more than 75). Broad study findings and their caveats: Conclusive comparison of naive and antigen-experienced compartments was prevented by the profiling of bulk unsorted PBMCs. Total diversity estimates from one million sequenced T cells were considered lower bounds and underestimates. There was a strong correlation between observed TCR beta diversity and the percentage of naive T cells measured by flow cytometry. As age increased, observed TCR beta diversity per million T cells dropped in a roughly linear way, and a significant reduction was already evident by age 40. Donor CMV infection status was unknown, potentially confounding age-related changes in expanded clonotypes. Compared with the aged group, more naive CD4+ T cells, fewer expanded clones and increased TCR diversity were shown by the long-lived group, suggesting age selection.

V trim: 6 bases; J trim: 4 bases; unmatched bases: 10. Spanning cysteine to phenylalanine, the CDR3 consists of 16 amino acids. Kept here is only the CDR3 DNA, which spans 48 bases and is read in frame from base 1. In the germline V gene, CDR1 corresponds to MNHEY and CDR2 to SVGEGT. Receptors were amplified or captured by 5' RACE. Data came from an Illumina HiSeq 2500. A second PCR of roughly 7 to 11 cycles was performed with a sample-barcoded 5' primer and a J-beta primer mix. A unique molecular identifier was introduced onto each TCR beta cDNA molecule by a template-switch 5' adaptor carrying 12 random nucleotides. Each sample yielded at least 2.5 million CDR3-containing paired-end reads. First-strand cDNA synthesis was performed from all RNA using the Mint cDNA synthesis kit, with priming by a TRBC-specific oligonucleotide. After uracil-DNA glycosylase treatment, a first 18-cycle PCR used universal primers M1SS and BC2_uni_R on all cDNA. On the study's bioinformatics: Normalization of each sample was performed by random selection of 1 million high-quality reads, each carrying a distinct molecular identifier. Reads with shared molecular identifiers were discarded instead of being binned into consensus sequences. MiTCR, with a Q25 quality threshold and the strictest error-elimination algorithm, was used for CDR3 identification, clonotype clustering and error correction. A nonparametric unseen species model with Euler transformation was used to estimate a lower bound on total TCR beta diversity. Clones were called with MiXCR by TCRdb after fastp trimmed the public reads at Q25, and only in-frame beta chains were retained. All rows with the same CDR3 protein become a single entry with the most common DNA and genes. Here the V and J calls rest on TCRdb's processing, not on the authors' analysis. This sample holds some 760,000 distinct CDR3 sequences; more than 20% were observed only once. Under 4% of the sample goes to the ten largest clones.

The donors were about 40 Caucasian individuals from Russia, aged roughly 6 to 100 years, who were systemically healthy. Approximately 9.7 milliliters of peripheral blood were drawn from each donor into EDTA-treated Vacutainer tubes. Ficoll-Paque density-gradient centrifugation was used to isolate PBMCs, with at least 6.5 million obtained per sample. Total RNA was extracted from PBMCs with Trizol reagent, with at least 5.5 micrograms obtained per sample. The percentages of naive CD45RAhigh/CD27high T cells were determined by flow cytometry on a PBMC aliquot from every donor. As regards this clonotype: Its cognate antigen has yet to be identified. No per-base quality is available; no much larger clone lies one base away.

This sample also appeared in a second study, on T cells of mothers and their children. That second publication adds: Donors were nine systemically healthy Caucasian individuals: three mothers and their six children. cDNA synthesis consumed the entire amount of extracted RNA, loaded at around 1.4 ug RNA in each 15 ul reaction. In the second PCR, the M1S primer added sample barcodes and 2-4 random nucleotides. Over 8 million TCR beta CDR3 reads came from each mother, compared with millions of reads from each child. In both related and unrelated pairs, thymic selection shapes the output of TCR recombination in a similar way, with inherited differences having only a minor effect. Normalized repertoire overlap in related mother-child pairs was always slightly higher than in unrelated mother-child pairs, but the difference was never significant. With a sensitivity of about 100 clones per million clonotypes, no persistent microchimeric T cell clones were detected. In the study, deep NGS was used to compare the TCR beta repertoires of mothers and children, and features distinguishing related mother-child pairs from unrelated individuals were sought. On average, the children were around 11 +/- 4 years old, while the mothers were roughly 36 +/- 4 years old. After adapters were ligated using NEBNext reagents, the libraries underwent 100+100 nt paired-end sequencing on an Illumina HiSeq 2000. To prevent cross-contamination, the mother and child libraries were prepared a month apart and were sequenced in separate runs. For each donor, somewhere between 500,000 and 2,000,000 distinct TCR beta clonotypes were identified. Naive TCR beta clonotypes were estimated from low-frequency clonotypes matched to each donor's FACS-determined naive share, without sorting.

This TCR was recovered from a boy between 5 and 17 years old in good health. Material for sequencing was blood. The rearrangement joined TRBV6-2 or TRBV6-3 to TRBJ2-1, with 9 junctional bases fitting TRBD2. DNA sequence: TGTGCCAGCAGGCCGTTAGCGGGAGTACCGTACAATGAGCAGTTCTTC. Translated, this gives CASRPLAGVPYNEQFF.